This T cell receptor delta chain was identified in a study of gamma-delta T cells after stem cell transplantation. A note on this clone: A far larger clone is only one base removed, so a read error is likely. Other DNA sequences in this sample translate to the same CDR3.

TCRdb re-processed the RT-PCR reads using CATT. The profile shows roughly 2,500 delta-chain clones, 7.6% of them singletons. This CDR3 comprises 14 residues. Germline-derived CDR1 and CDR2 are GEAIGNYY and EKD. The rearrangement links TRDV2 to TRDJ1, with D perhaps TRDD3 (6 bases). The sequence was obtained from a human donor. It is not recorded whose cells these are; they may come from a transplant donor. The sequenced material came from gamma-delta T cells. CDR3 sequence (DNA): TGTGCCTGTGACACTGTGGGGGGACCCGATAAGCTCATCTTT. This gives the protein CACDTVGGPDKLIF.